Included here is one TCR beta chain sequence, with context. This sample was taken from a study of blood T cell repertoires in COVID-19. As for the study in general: Researchers got acute and convalescent COVID-19 samples from the United States, Italy and Spain.

Germline CDR1 reads LGHNA; CDR2 reads YSLEER. CDR3 length: 16 amino acids. V shed 4 bases and J 5 bases; nucleotides not matched to a gene: 7. Sequencing was performed with immunoSEQ multiplex PCR; in TCRdb, only in-frame clones are kept and a portion is missing. The table lists 90,000 or so clones, 91% of them singletons, with around 2% in the top ten. Sample: peripheral blood. The chain combines TRBV4-3 with TRBJ2-2, with 10 bases matching TRBD2. The receptor's source is a human donor with active COVID-19. The donor label of this sample is uncertain. CDR3 region: CASSPPPSGGTGELFF. The CDR3 coding sequence is TGCGCCAGCAGCCCCCCCCCTAGCGGGGGAACCGGGGAGCTGTTTTTT.